The 21 T cell receptor beta chains below come from one sample, sequenced in a study of T cell responses to AZD1222 COVID-19 vaccine. Clones were sequenced by immunoSEQ multiplex PCR, and TCRdb holds only the in-frame ones, with some missing. The repertoire holds 100,000 to 120,000 clones, with 88% as singletons. The source material was peripheral blood, sampled on day 0 of AZD1222 vaccination. The receptors derive from an adult in good health.

This chain connects TRBV7-3 to TRBJ2-1; 13 positions agree with TRBD2. The CDR3 contains 15 residues. The junction had 3 bases not matched to a gene; V was cut back by 5 bases and J by 5 bases. Germline assignment: CDR1 SGHTA and CDR2 FQGTGA. DNA of the CDR3: TGTGCCAGCAGCCCCGGGACTAGCGGGAACAATGAGCAGTTCTTC. Translating it yields CASSPGTSGNNEQFF.

The chain uses TRBV9 and TRBJ2-5; D possibly uses TRBD1 or TRBD2 (5 bases each). Germline values: CDR1 SGDLS, CDR2 YYNGEE. Trimming left V 2 bases short and J 5 bases short, with 16 bases between. The CDR3 consists of 15 residues. CDR3 in amino acids: CASSVGTQMKETQYF. The CDR3 bases are TGTGCCAGCAGCGTTGGGACCCAAATGAAGGAGACCCAGTACTTC.

The V call is TRBV6-5, the J call TRBJ1-6; 7 positions match TRBD1. V lost 4 bases to trimming and J lost 12 bases; unmatched junction nucleotides: 6. This CDR3 spans 13 amino acids. CDR1 MNHEY and CDR2 SVGAGI come from the germline V gene. The DNA of the CDR3 is TGTGCCAGCAGTTCCCGACAGGGTAGACCCCTCCACTTT. This translates into CASSSRQGRPLHF.

This clone occurred a few times. Written as DNA, the CDR3 is TGTGCCAGCAGCTTAGAGCTCACAGATACGCAGTATTTT. Protein: CASSLELTDTQYF. This chain connects TRBV7-9 to TRBJ2-3, with no clear D. CDR1 is SEHNR and CDR2 is FQNEAQ in the germline V gene (reference sequence). CDR3 size: 13 residues. Deletions cut 1 base from V and 2 bases from J, with 4 bases between.

The chain links TRBV30 to TRBJ2-7; D might be TRBD2 (5 bases). Trimming removed 2 bases from V and 9 bases from J, with 17 bases in between. The V gene's germline CDR1 is GTSNPN and CDR2 SVGIG (reference sequence). The CDR3 length is 13 residues. The CDR3 region has the DNA TGTGCCTGGAGTCCCCGTTGGTCCGCGGGGCAGTACTTC. Its translation: CAWSPRWSAGQYF.

The rearrangement joins TRBV11-2 to TRBJ2-5; D remains ambiguous. Germline loops: CDR1 SGHAT, CDR2 FQNNGV. The length of the CDR3 is 12 residues. Trimming pared 5 bases from V and 0 bases from J, leaving 4 bases between. The chain's CDR3 is CASSLNQETQYF. The CDR3 DNA reads as TGTGCCAGCAGCCTGAACCAAGAGACCCAGTACTTC. Complete variable domain (other parts from reference TRBV11-2 and TRBJ2-5): EAGVAQSPRYKIIEKRQSVAFWCNPISGHATLYWYQQILGQGPKLLIQFQNNGVVDDSQLPKDRFSAERLKGVDSTLKIQPAKLEDSAVYLCASSLNQETQYFGPGTRLLVL.

The chain joins TRBV27 to TRBJ1-2; 7 bases map to TRBD1. After removal of 4 bases from V and 4 bases from J, the junction contained 6 bases not matched to a gene. This CDR3 region has 14 residues. Germline lookup yields CDR1 MNHEY and CDR2 SMNVEV (reference sequence). The CDR3 is CASSSKDRPYGYTF. DNA for the CDR3: TGTGCCAGCAGTTCCAAGGACAGGCCCTATGGCTACACCTTC.

The chain uses TRBV4-1 and TRBJ1-3; possibly TRBD1 for D (6 bases). Germline V gene lookup returns CDR1 MGHRA and CDR2 YSYEKL. This CDR3 has 17 amino acids. Trimming took off 0 bases at V and 1 base at J, with 13 bases between the two ends. For the CDR3, the DNA is TGCGCCAGCAGCCAAGATAGTCCACAGGGATCTGGAAACACCATATATTTT. Protein: CASSQDSPQGSGNTIYF.

V and J are TRBV19 and TRBJ2-1; D is perhaps TRBD1 or TRBD2 (5 bases each). Per germline, CDR1 LNHDA and CDR2 SQIVND (reference sequence). The CDR3 contains 15 residues. Trimming left V 4 bases short and J 13 bases short, with 23 bases between. Here the CDR3 DNA reads TGTGCCAGTAGTAGGGCCTGGGGGTCCCCCGGTGAACAGTTCTTC. This translates into CASSRAWGSPGEQFF.

V is TRBV10-3 and J is TRBJ1-1; D gene ambiguous. Per the germline V gene, CDR1 is ENHRY and CDR2 is SYGVKD. CDR3 length equals 14 residues. The ends were cut back, 5 bases at V and 0 bases at J, with 10 bases in the middle. The CDR3: CAISMLGMNTEAFF. The CDR3, as DNA: TGTGCCATCAGTATGTTAGGAATGAACACTGAAGCTTTCTTT.

V gene TRBV5-1 combines with J gene TRBJ1-2, with D perhaps matching TRBD1 (6 bases). CDR3 length equals 13 residues. V lost 5 bases to trimming and J lost 7 bases, with 15 bases between them. Germline lookup yields CDR1 SGHRS and CDR2 YFSETQ. The CDR3 nucleotides are TGCGCCAGCAGTCCGAACAGGGCTACTGGCTACACCTTC. It specifies CASSPNRATGYTF.

This rearrangement joins TRBV28 to TRBJ1-5, with a tentative D call TRBD1 (6 bases). V gave up 3 bases and J gave up 5 bases, with 11 bases separating them. The CDR3 extends over 14 amino acids. Germline CDR1 is MDHEN and CDR2 is SYDVKM. The CDR3 DNA reads as TGTGCCAGCAGTTTCGGACAGAACCATCAGCCCCAGCATTTT. Residues: CASSFGQNHQPQHF.

The rearrangement links TRBV7-3 to TRBJ2-5, with a tentative D call TRBD1 (5 bases). The CDR3 has 13 amino acids. Between the trimmed V and J ends, which lost 5 bases and 0 bases, there was a span of 7 bases. Germline CDR1 reads SGHTA; CDR2 reads FQGTGA. The CDR3 DNA follows: TGTGCCAGCAGCCGGACATACCAAGAGACCCAGTACTTC. Protein sequence: CASSRTYQETQYF.

The chain links TRBV2 to TRBJ1-2; D gene unclear. The germline V gene has CDR1 SNHLY and CDR2 FYNNEI. The V end was cut by 3 bases, the J end by 5 bases, with 10 bases between. CDR3 length: 13 residues. CDR3 nucleotide sequence: TGTGCCAGCAGTGAGGTACCCCAGTATGGCTACACCTTC. Its translation is CASSEVPQYGYTF.

This clone was detected once. The rearrangement joins TRBV2 to TRBJ1-6; D is uncertain. CDR3 length equals 12 residues. Germline assignment: CDR1 SNHLY and CDR2 FYNNEI. The ends were cut back, 4 bases at V and 6 bases at J, with 4 bases in the middle. CDR3 sequence (DNA): TGTGCCAGCAGTGCTACTAATTCACCCCTCCACTTT. Protein: CASSATNSPLHF.

The rearrangement uses TRBV7-9 and TRBJ1-4; D possibly corresponds to TRBD1 (6 bases). The ends were cut back, 4 bases at V and 8 bases at J, with 17 bases in the middle. CDR1 and CDR2 (germline): SEHNR, FQNEAQ (reference sequence). The CDR3 is made up of 15 amino acids. This CDR3 reads CASSSRGDAGEKLFF. The DNA for the CDR3 is TGTGCCAGCAGCTCCAGGGGCGACGCAGGAGAAAAACTGTTTTTT.

V gene TRBV7-2 combines with J gene TRBJ1-5; no firm D call. Germline loops: CDR1 SGHTA, CDR2 FQGNSA. The V end was cut by 3 bases, the J end by 7 bases, with 10 bases between. The CDR3 covers 13 residues. CDR3: CASSFDVRQPQHF. The DNA of the CDR3 is TGTGCCAGCAGCTTCGACGTGCGGCAGCCCCAGCATTTT.

This clone was recorded a few times. The J gene is TRBJ2-7, the V gene TRBV10-3; D not resolved. The germline V gene encodes CDR1 ENHRY and CDR2 SYGVKD. V was pared by 4 bases and J by 2 bases, with 15 bases between. This CDR3 comprises 15 residues. Written as DNA, the CDR3 is TGTGCCATCAGTGTTGGGAATTTGCCCCCCTACGAGCAGTACTTC. Translation: CAISVGNLPPYEQYF.

CDR3 region: CAIGGGNQPQHF. The CDR3 DNA reads as TGTGCCATAGGGGGCGGGAATCAGCCCCAGCATTTT. V gene TRBV11-3 combines with J gene TRBJ1-5, with 7 bases aligning to TRBD1. The CDR3 sequence is 12 residues long. CDR1 is SGHNT, CDR2 YENEEA, per germline. V was clipped by 10 bases and J by 4 bases; unmatched bases: 4.

A remark on this clone: Other DNA variants within this sample encode the same CDR3. V is TRBV5-6 and J is TRBJ1-6, with D unclear. CDR1 SGHDT and CDR2 YYEEEE come from the germline V gene. The germline V and J ends were trimmed by 1 base and 4 bases, with 9 bases remaining between them. The CDR3 is 15 residues long. CDR3 residues: CASSLNRLYNSPLHF. CDR3 sequence (DNA): TGTGCCAGCAGCTTGAACCGCCTATATAATTCACCCCTCCACTTT.

The chain joins TRBV3-1 (or the pseudogene TRBV3-2) to TRBJ2-3; 7 nucleotides agree with TRBD2. The CDR3 sequence is 17 residues long. CDR1 LGHDT and CDR2 YNNKEL come from the germline V gene (reference sequence). V lost 2 bases to trimming and J lost 0 bases; unmatched junction nucleotides: 8. The CDR3 protein is CASSQMGLTSSTDTQYF. CDR3 DNA sequence: TGTGCCAGCAGCCAAATGGGACTAACGTCTAGCACAGATACGCAGTATTTT.